The text below deals with one T cell receptor (beta chain). This CDR3 is built from 16 residues. The V and J ends lost 4 bases and 0 bases, in that order; junction bases with no gene match: 7. From germline, CDR1 is SGHRS and CDR2 YFSETQ. The sample comes from a study of blood T cell repertoires in COVID-19. Repertoires were generated with immunoSEQ multiplex PCR, while TCRdb's copy carries only in-frame clones and drops some. This table holds 200,000 to 300,000 clones, roughly four fifths found once. The V gene is TRBV5-1, the J gene TRBJ2-3, with 8 nucleotides matching TRBD2. The specimen was peripheral blood. This TCR derives from a man aged 45-65 years with acute or convalescent COVID-19. The CDR3 DNA reads TGCGCCAGCAGCCCCTCACCGGGGGGGAGCACAGATACGCAGTATTTT. It codes for CASSPSPGGSTDTQYF.